Listed here are 7 T cell receptor beta chains from one sample, sequenced in a study of molecular identifiers for immune sequencing clone quantification (dated by TCRdb to the late 2010s). Library construction relied on PCR. The data were produced on a NextSeq 500. TCRdb reanalyzed the raw reads on its own, using fastp at Q25 for trimming and MiXCR for clone calling, and kept in-frame beta chains. When rows share a CDR3 protein, they turn into one entry using the most common DNA and genes. The sample table records about 510,000 distinct CDR3 sequences; roughly 24% of these occur just once. Roughly 0.77% of the sample belongs to the ten largest clones. The sequenced sample consisted of naive CD8+ T cells from blood, with Jurkat cell RNA spiked in. The cell subset or site label, read with the paper, signifies: FACS-sorted CD8+CD4-CCR7+CD45RA+ naive T cells. The receptors originated from a human donor in good health. Some libraries in this study had Jurkat cell RNA spiked in.

This clonotype occurred many times. The CDR3 region is CASSSYRDDTQYF. Here the CDR3 DNA reads TGTGCCAGCAGTTCCTACAGGGATGATACGCAGTATTTT. The rearrangement links TRBV12-3 or TRBV12-4 to TRBJ2-3; a weak D match, TRBD1 (6 bases). The CDR3 loop spans 13 amino acids. V dropped 4 bases and J dropped 6 bases, with 11 bases sitting between them.

The chain carries TRBV9 and TRBJ1-1; TRBD1 aligns across 7 bases. Losses at the gene ends were 3 bases for V and 0 bases for J; bases not matched to a gene: 2. The germline V gene encodes CDR1 SGDLS and CDR2 YYNGEE. There are 14 residues in the CDR3. The CDR3 bases are TGTGCCAGCAGCGAGGGGACAGTGAACACTGAAGCTTTCTTT. Translation: CASSEGTVNTEAFF. Full variable domain (remainder filled in from reference TRBV9 and TRBJ1-1): DSGVTQTPKHLITATGQRVTLRCSPRSGDLSVYWYQQSLDQGLQFLIQYYNGEERAKGNILERFSAQQFPDLHSELNLSSLELGDSALYFCASSEGTVNTEAFFGQGTRLTVV.

The genes are TRBV11-2 and TRBJ2-7; TRBD2 is a possible D gene (6 bases). Per the germline V gene, CDR1 is SGHAT and CDR2 is FQNNGV. Between the trimmed V and J ends, which lost 4 bases and 0 bases, there was a span of 13 bases. The CDR3 has 15 residues. The CDR3: CASSSEGLPSYEQYF. The CDR3 nucleotides are TGTGCCAGCAGCTCAGAAGGACTACCCTCCTACGAGCAGTACTTC.

This clonotype was detected ten times or more. The rearrangement uses TRBV7-2 and TRBJ2-5; tentative D call: TRBD2 (6 bases). Per germline, CDR1 SGHTA and CDR2 FQGNSA. This CDR3 region has 15 residues. V was trimmed by 4 bases and J by 1 base, leaving 13 bases between them. For the CDR3, the DNA is TGTGCCAGCAGCTCAACTGTGGGGGGCCAAGAGACCCAGTACTTC. Translation gives CASSSTVGGQETQYF.

This clonotype came up a few times. The rearrangement uses TRBV4-1 and TRBJ1-1, with 10 bases aligning to TRBD1. V was clipped by 0 bases and J by 3 bases; unmatched bases: 10. The CDR3 loop spans 18 amino acids. Germline assignment: CDR1 MGHRA and CDR2 YSYEKL. The DNA of the CDR3 is TGCGCCAGCAGCCAAGACTCCCCGGGGACAGGGGCGGACACTGAAGCTTTCTTT. Protein sequence: CASSQDSPGTGADTEAFF.

Only a few counts were recorded for this clonotype. V usage is TRBV6-2 or TRBV6-3 and J usage is TRBJ2-7, with D possibly TRBD2 on 5 matching bases. The CDR3 spans 12 residues. Trimming left V 11 bases short and J 6 bases short, with 17 bases between. The germline V gene has CDR1 MNHEY and CDR2 SVGEGT. The CDR3 reads CAVTTGLAEQYF. The DNA for the CDR3 is TGTGCCGTAACCACGGGGTTGGCCGAGCAGTACTTC.

The rearrangement uses TRBV7-9 and TRBJ2-3, with D tentatively TRBD2 (5 bases). V dropped 4 bases and J dropped 4 bases, with 15 bases sitting between them. The CDR3 is 15 residues long. From germline, CDR1 is SEHNR and CDR2 FQNEAQ (reference sequence). As DNA, the CDR3 is TGTGCCAGCAGCTCCGACGGGGTTTGGGCAGATACGCAGTATTTT. Residues: CASSSDGVWADTQYF.